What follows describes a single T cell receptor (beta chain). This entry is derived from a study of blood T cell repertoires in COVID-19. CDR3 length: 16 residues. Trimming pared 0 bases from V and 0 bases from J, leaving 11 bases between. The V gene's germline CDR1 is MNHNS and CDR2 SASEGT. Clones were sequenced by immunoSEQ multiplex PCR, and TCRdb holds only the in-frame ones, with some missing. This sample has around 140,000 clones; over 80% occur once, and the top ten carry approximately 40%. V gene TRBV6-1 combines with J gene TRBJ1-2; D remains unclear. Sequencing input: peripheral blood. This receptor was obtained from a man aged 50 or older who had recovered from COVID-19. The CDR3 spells CASSEASQATNYGYTF. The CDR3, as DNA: TGTGCCAGCAGTGAAGCAAGTCAGGCAACTAACTATGGCTACACCTTC.